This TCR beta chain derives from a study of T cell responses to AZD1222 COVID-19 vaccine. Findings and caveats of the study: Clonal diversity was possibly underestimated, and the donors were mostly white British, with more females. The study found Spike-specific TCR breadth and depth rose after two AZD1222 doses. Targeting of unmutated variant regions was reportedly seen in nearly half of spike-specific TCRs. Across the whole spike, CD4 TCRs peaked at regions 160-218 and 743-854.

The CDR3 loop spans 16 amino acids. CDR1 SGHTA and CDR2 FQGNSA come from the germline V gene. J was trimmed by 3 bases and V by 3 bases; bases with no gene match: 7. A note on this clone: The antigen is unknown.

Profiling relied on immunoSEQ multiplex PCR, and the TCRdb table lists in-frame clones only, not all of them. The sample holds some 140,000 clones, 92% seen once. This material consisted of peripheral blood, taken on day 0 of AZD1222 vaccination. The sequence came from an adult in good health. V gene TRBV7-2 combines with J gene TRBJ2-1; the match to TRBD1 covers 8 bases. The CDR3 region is CASSLAGTGIYNEQFF. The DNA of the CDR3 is TGTGCCAGCAGCTTGGCCGGGACAGGTATCTACAATGAGCAGTTCTTC.